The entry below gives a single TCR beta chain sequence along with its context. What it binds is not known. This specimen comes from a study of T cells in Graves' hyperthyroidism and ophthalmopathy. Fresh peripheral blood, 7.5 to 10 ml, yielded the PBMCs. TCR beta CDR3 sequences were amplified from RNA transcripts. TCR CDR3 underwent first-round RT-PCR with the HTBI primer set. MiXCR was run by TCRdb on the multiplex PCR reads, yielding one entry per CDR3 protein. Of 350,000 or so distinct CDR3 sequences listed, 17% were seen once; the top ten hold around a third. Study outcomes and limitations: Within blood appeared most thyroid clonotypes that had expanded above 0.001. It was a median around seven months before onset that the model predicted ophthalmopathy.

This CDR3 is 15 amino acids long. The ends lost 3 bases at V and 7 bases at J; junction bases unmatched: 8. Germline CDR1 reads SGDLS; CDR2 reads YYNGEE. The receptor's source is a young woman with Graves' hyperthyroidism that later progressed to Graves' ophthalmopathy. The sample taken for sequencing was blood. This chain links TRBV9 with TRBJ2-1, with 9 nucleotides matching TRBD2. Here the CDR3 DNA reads TGTGCCAGCAGCGAAAAGCGGGGGGCGGGGAATGAGCAGTTCTTC. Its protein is CASSEKRGAGNEQFF.